The 24 T cell receptor beta chains below come from one sample, sequenced in a study of blood T cell repertoires in COVID-19. Measured with immunoSEQ multiplex PCR; TCRdb has only the in-frame clones, and not every one. The sample has about 290,000 clones, around 81% seen once; the top ten hold over 3.5%. Input material: peripheral blood. The receptors here all came from a woman aged 50 to 60 with active or convalescent COVID-19.

The chain joins TRBV28 to TRBJ2-2, with 13 bases matching TRBD2. The CDR3 has 15 residues. Trimming removed 6 bases from V and 5 bases from J; junction bases left unmatched: 3. CDR1 and CDR2 (germline): MDHEN, SYDVKM. CDR3 region: CASSPGLAGTGELFF. DNA for the CDR3: TGTGCCAGCAGCCCGGGACTAGCGGGAACCGGGGAGCTGTTTTTT.

The rearrangement uses TRBV19 and TRBJ2-7; 11 bases are a match to TRBD2. CDR1 LNHDA and CDR2 SQIVND come from the germline V gene (reference sequence). The CDR3 length is 14 residues. Trimming at V came to 5 bases and at J to 7 bases, leaving 7 bases not matched to a gene. CDR3 in amino acids: CASSQRLAGGEQYF. Written as DNA, the CDR3 is TGTGCCAGTAGTCAGAGGCTAGCGGGAGGAGAGCAGTACTTC.

The gene calls are TRBV7-2 and TRBJ2-5, with 12 nucleotides matching TRBD2. The CDR3 extends over 17 amino acids. The germline gives CDR1 SGHTA, CDR2 FQGNSA. The trim removed 5 bases at V and 6 bases at J, leaving 13 bases unmatched. CDR3 loop: CASSPSSSSGRAKTQYF. In nucleotides, the CDR3 is TGTGCCAGCAGCCCTTCCAGCTCTAGCGGGAGGGCGAAGACCCAGTACTTC.

This CDR3 reads CSVTGLENTGELFF. CDR3 sequence (DNA): TGCAGCGTGACGGGACTAGAGAACACCGGGGAGCTGTTTTTT. J is TRBJ2-2 and V is TRBV29-1, with 8 bases matching TRBD2. This CDR3 contains 14 residues. Per the germline V gene, CDR1 is SQVTM and CDR2 is ANQGSEA. The V and J ends lost 6 bases and 1 base, in that order; junction bases with no gene match: 4.

The chain combines TRBV4-1 with TRBJ1-2; D unclear. V lost 1 base, J lost 4 bases, and 13 bases lay in between. The CDR3 consists of 15 residues. Germline values: CDR1 MGHRA, CDR2 YSYEKL. Written as DNA, the CDR3 is TGCGCCAGCAGCCAAGGGGAGGGCCTGGGCTATGGCTACACCTTC. This sequence encodes CASSQGEGLGYGYTF.

V usage is TRBV19 and J usage is TRBJ2-5; 8 positions agree with TRBD1. Germline assignment: CDR1 LNHDA and CDR2 SQIVND (reference sequence). V dropped 5 bases and J dropped 4; count of bases not matched to a gene: 12. The CDR3 loop spans 16 amino acids. The DNA for the CDR3 is TGTGCCAGTAGTTTACCAGACAGGGGAGATGGAGAGACCCAGTACTTC. Translating it yields CASSLPDRGDGETQYF.

The genes are TRBV5-6 and TRBJ1-3, with 7 bases fitting TRBD1. The CDR3 is 16 residues long. Looked up from germline, CDR1 is SGHDT and CDR2 is YYEEEE. After removal of 3 bases from V and 0 bases from J, the junction contained 6 bases not matched to a gene. CDR3 DNA sequence: TGTGCCAGCAGCTCGGGACAGCTCCTCTCTGGAAACACCATATATTTT. This codes for CASSSGQLLSGNTIYF. Supplemented by reference TRBV5-6 and TRBJ1-3, the full variable domain reads DAGVTQSPTHLIKTRGQQVTLRCSPKSGHDTVSWYQQALGQGPQFIFQYYEEEERQRGNFPDRFSGHQFPNYSSELNVNALLLGDSALYLCASSSGQLLSGNTIYFGEGSWLTVV.

The chain uses TRBV18 and TRBJ1-4; D call uncertain. The ends were cut back, 7 bases at V and 7 bases at J, with 13 bases in the middle. Germline V lookup: CDR1 KGHSH, CDR2 LQKENI. The CDR3 extends over 13 amino acids. Here the CDR3 DNA reads TGTGCCAGCTGGGTAGCGGTGAGTGAAAAACTGTTTTTT. Its translation is CASWVAVSEKLFF.

The chain links TRBV3-1 (or the pseudogene TRBV3-2) to TRBJ2-2; tentative D call: TRBD2 (5 bases). CDR3 length: 13 amino acids. Trimming took off 6 bases at V and 6 bases at J, with 11 bases between the two ends. Germline V lookup: CDR1 LGHDT, CDR2 YNNKEL (reference sequence). This CDR3 is CASRPSSAGELFF. DNA for the CDR3: TGTGCCAGCAGACCTAGTAGCGCCGGGGAGCTGTTTTTT.

This clone was seen repeatedly, ten times or more. This chain connects TRBV4-2 to TRBJ2-2; D perhaps matches TRBD2 (5 bases). V lost 3 bases and J 5 bases, leaving 22 bases between the germline ends. The CDR3 has 18 residues. Germline V gene data show CDR1 as LGHNA and CDR2 as YNFKEQ. CDR3 amino acids: CASSHPGTGTSGTGELFF. The CDR3 DNA reads TGTGCCAGCAGCCACCCGGGCACGGGAACTTCCGGGACCGGGGAGCTGTTTTTT.

Written as DNA, the CDR3 is TGTGCCAGCAGCGTAGGTGGCAGATCCAATTCACCCCTCCACTTT. This translates into CASSVGGRSNSPLHF. The chain joins TRBV9 to TRBJ1-6; no firm D call. The V gene lost 0 bases and the J gene lost 7 bases, with 11 bases spanning the gap. Germline V gene lookup returns CDR1 SGDLS and CDR2 YYNGEE. This CDR3 contains 15 residues.

This clone was observed a few times. The chain couples TRBV7-2 to TRBJ1-1; D is unclear. The CDR3 covers 15 residues. V was trimmed by 4 bases and J by 3 bases, leaving 15 bases between them. Germline V gene data show CDR1 as SGHTA and CDR2 as FQGNSA. CDR3 region: CASSYASGRHTEAFF. The CDR3, as DNA: TGTGCCAGCAGCTATGCGTCCGGGAGGCACACTGAAGCTTTCTTT.

This clone was seen only a few times. The CDR3 spells CASSAQGAAGELFF. CDR3 DNA: TGTGCCAGCAGTGCACAGGGTGCGGCCGGGGAGCTGTTTTTT. The chain joins TRBV6-4 to TRBJ2-2; D is perhaps TRBD1 (6 bases). Per the germline V gene, CDR1 is MRHNA and CDR2 is SNTAGT. The CDR3 consists of 14 residues. The V end was cut by 4 bases, the J end by 6 bases, with 12 bases between.

This chain connects TRBV6-6 to TRBJ2-7; D perhaps matches TRBD2 (6 bases). CDR3 size: 14 residues. Trimming took 2 bases from V and 6 from J, leaving 14 bases between them. Per germline, CDR1 MNHNY and CDR2 SVGAGI (reference sequence). CDR3 region: CASSYTGLYGEQYF. The DNA for the CDR3 is TGTGCCAGCAGTTACACGGGACTTTACGGCGAGCAGTACTTC.

This clone was detected only once. The chain recombines TRBV27 with TRBJ1-2; TRBD1 matches 7 bases. Germline CDR1 is MNHEY and CDR2 is SMNVEV (reference sequence). With V trimmed by 3 bases and J by 4 bases, 5 bases remained unmatched. The CDR3 is 14 residues long. The CDR3 DNA sequence: TGTGCCAGCAGTTTGGTCCGGGACAGCTATGGCTACACCTTC. Translation: CASSLVRDSYGYTF.

The genes are TRBV4-1 and TRBJ1-2, with 8 nucleotides matching TRBD1. The CDR3 totals 15 residues. Germline loops: CDR1 MGHRA, CDR2 YSYEKL. With 2 bases clipped from V and 7 bases from J, the junction kept 9 bases outside the gene matches. This chain's CDR3 is CASSQPRQGRTGYTF. CDR3 sequence (DNA): TGCGCCAGCAGCCAACCCAGACAGGGGAGGACTGGCTACACCTTC.

The rearrangement uses TRBV27 and TRBJ1-2; TRBD1 might be the D (5 bases). The CDR3 sequence is 13 residues long. The ends were cut back, 5 bases at V and 4 bases at J, with 11 bases in the middle. Germline loops: CDR1 MNHEY, CDR2 SMNVEV (reference sequence). CDR3 nucleotides: TGTGCCAGCAGTCCAGACAGAACCTATGGCTACACCTTC. Amino acid sequence: CASSPDRTYGYTF.

The chain combines TRBV5-1 with TRBJ2-7; 7 bases are shared with TRBD2. The CDR3 spans 14 residues. Germline-derived CDR1 and CDR2 are SGHRS and YFSETQ. The junction had 7 bases not matched to a gene; V was cut back by 5 bases and J by 2 bases. The CDR3 coding sequence is TGCGCCAGCAGACCTACTAGCGACCCCTACGAGCAGTACTTC. This encodes CASRPTSDPYEQYF.

CDR3 in DNA: TGTGCCTGGAGTGCACAGGGGGGGTACCTGAACACTGAAGCTTTCTTT. It yields the protein CAWSAQGGYLNTEAFF. This rearrangement joins TRBV30 to TRBJ1-1; TRBD1 agrees at 8 bases. Germline lookup yields CDR1 GTSNPN and CDR2 SVGIG (reference sequence). The CDR3 has 16 residues. V gave up 1 base and J gave up 0 bases; unmatched junction bases: 7.

The V gene is TRBV23-1, the J gene TRBJ2-2; TRBD1 aligns across 9 bases. TRBV23-1 carries the ORF label, with uncertain function. The CDR3 totals 16 residues. V lost 7 bases to trimming and J lost 6 bases; unmatched junction nucleotides: 12. The CDR3 nucleotides read TGCGCCAGCACCCTAACCGGGACAGGGCCCCCCGGGGAGCTGTTTTTT. Its protein product is CASTLTGTGPPGELFF.

The chain is built from TRBV6-1 and TRBJ1-5; unclear D gene. Germline values: CDR1 MNHNS, CDR2 SASEGT. With 4 bases removed from V and 2 bases from J, the gap between germline ends came to 24 bases. CDR3 length equals 19 residues. In DNA form, the CDR3 reads TGTGCCAGCAGTGTACTGTCCATAAGGAGGTTAACGGGCAATCAGCCCCAGCATTTT. This codes for CASSVLSIRRLTGNQPQHF.

The chain links TRBV6-5 to TRBJ2-5; 8 bases align to TRBD1. This CDR3 has 13 amino acids. Trimming at V came to 7 bases and at J to 5 bases, leaving 6 bases not matched to a gene. Germline V gene data show CDR1 as MNHEY and CDR2 as SVGAGI. DNA for the CDR3: TGTGCCAGCACGGGGGACAGGAGGGAGACCCAGTACTTC. Protein: CASTGDRRETQYF.

This chain links TRBV2 with TRBJ2-3; D might be TRBD2 (9 bases). With 6 bases removed from V and 3 bases from J, the gap between germline ends came to 28 bases. The CDR3 contains 19 residues. Germline values: CDR1 SNHLY, CDR2 FYNNEI. CDR3 residues: CASRRGGTGGLAQTDTQYF. CDR3 in DNA: TGTGCCAGCAGAAGGGGTGGGACAGGCGGACTAGCGCAGACAGATACGCAGTATTTT.

This chain links TRBV14 with TRBJ1-2; D ambiguous. Looked up from germline, CDR1 is SGHDN and CDR2 is FVKESK. This CDR3 is 13 amino acids long. Trimming stripped 4 bases from V and 8 bases from J, with 14 bases between. CDR3 sequence: CASSPRLSGGYTF. In DNA, the CDR3 is TGTGCCAGCAGCCCAAGACTGAGCGGGGGCTACACCTTC.